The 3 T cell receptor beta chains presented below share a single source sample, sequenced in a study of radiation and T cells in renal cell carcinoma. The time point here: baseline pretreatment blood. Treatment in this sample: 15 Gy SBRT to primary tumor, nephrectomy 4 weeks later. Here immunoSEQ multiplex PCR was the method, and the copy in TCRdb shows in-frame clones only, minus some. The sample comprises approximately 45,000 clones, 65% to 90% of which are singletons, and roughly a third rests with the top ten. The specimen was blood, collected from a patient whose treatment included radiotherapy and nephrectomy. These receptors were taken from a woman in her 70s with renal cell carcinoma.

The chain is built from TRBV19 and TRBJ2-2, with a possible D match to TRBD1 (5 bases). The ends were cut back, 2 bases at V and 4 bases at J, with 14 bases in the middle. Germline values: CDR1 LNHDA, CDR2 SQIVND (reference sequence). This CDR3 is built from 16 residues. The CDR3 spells CASSITARRGTGELFF. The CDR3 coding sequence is TGTGCCAGTAGTATAACGGCGAGAAGGGGCACCGGGGAGCTGTTTTTT.

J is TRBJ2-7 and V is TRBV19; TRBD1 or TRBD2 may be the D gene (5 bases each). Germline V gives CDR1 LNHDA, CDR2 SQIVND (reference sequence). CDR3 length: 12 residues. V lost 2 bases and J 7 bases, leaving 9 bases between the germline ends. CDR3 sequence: CASSISGREQYF. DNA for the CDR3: TGTGCCAGTAGTATATCAGGGAGAGAGCAGTACTTC.

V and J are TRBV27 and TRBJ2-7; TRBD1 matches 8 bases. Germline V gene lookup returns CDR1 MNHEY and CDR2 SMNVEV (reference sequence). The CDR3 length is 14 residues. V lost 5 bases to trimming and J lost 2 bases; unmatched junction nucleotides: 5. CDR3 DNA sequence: TGTGCCAGCAGTCCCTGGGACAGGCCCTACGAGCAGTACTTC. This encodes CASSPWDRPYEQYF.